The rows below give T cell receptor beta chains drawn from one sample of a study of breast tumors, draining lymph nodes, adjacent tissues. TCRdb ran MiXCR on the multiplex PCR reads and lists one entry per CDR3 protein. The sample shows 15,000 to 20,000 distinct CDR3 sequences, around two fifths of them seen only once. Sequencing was performed on breast tumor tissue. The receptors shown here come from a female donor with breast cancer. Some clones in this sample may be carry-over from other donors' samples. The CDR3 runs from the conserved cysteine through the conserved F or W. Fields, in order: D gene, J gene, CDR3 length, clone size, V gene, CDR3 protein, CDR3 DNA. The D gene is left open where the match is weak. Clone size is given for some rows only: seen once, a few or many times, or a class if the clone is expanded.

>TRBD2|TRBJ2-7|17|.|TRBV20-1
CSARPGLAGGFGYEQYF
TGCAGTGCTAGACCGGGACTAGCGGGAGGGTTCGGGTACGAGCAGTACTTC
>.|TRBJ1-2|13|many|TRBV5-5
CASSRNRVEGYTF
TGTGCCAGCAGTCGTAACAGGGTTGAAGGCTACACCTTC
>TRBD2|TRBJ2-7|14|.|TRBV3-1
CASSPLSGSGEQYF
TGCGCCAGCAGCCCCCTCAGCGGGAGTGGTGAGCAGTACTTC
>.|TRBJ2-3|16|.|TRBV4-2
CASSQESSPRTDTQYF
TGTGCCAGCAGCCAAGAGAGTAGCCCCCGCACAGATACGCAGTATTTT
>.|TRBJ2-2|18|.|TRBV27
CASSLYLQETQYFGELFF
.
>TRBD1|TRBJ1-2|9|medium-sized|TRBV6-5
CASGTGPLF
TGTGCCAGTGGGACAGGACCGCTCTTC
>TRBD2|TRBJ2-1|16|many|TRBV6-2/TRBV6-3
CASSLLAVSSYNEQFF
TGTGCCAGCAGTTTACTAGCGGTGAGCTCCTACAATGAGCAGTTCTTC
>.|TRBJ2-1|15|once|TRBV7-3
CASSLRGISYNEQFF
TGTGCCAGCAGCTTAAGGGGGATCTCCTACAATGAGCAGTTCTTC
>TRBD1|TRBJ2-7|14|.|TRBV7-2
CASSTQGGSYEQYF
TGTGCCAGCAGCACACAGGGGGGATCCTACGAGCAGTACTTC
>.|TRBJ2-5|14|many|TRBV5-1
CASSHGTTQETQYF
TGCGCCAGCAGCCACGGGACAACTCAAGAGACCCAGTACTTC
>.|TRBJ1-1|16|.|TRBV12-3/TRBV12-4
CASSPGGLRMNTEAFF
TGTGCCAGCAGTCCGGGGGGGTTAAGGATGAACACTGAAGCTTTCTTT
>TRBD2|TRBJ2-7|15|.|TRBV20-1
CSARDWGTSSYEQYF
TGCAGTGCTAGAGATTGGGGGACTAGCTCCTACGAGCAGTACTTC
>.|TRBJ1-3|17|many|TRBV20-1
CSAIGGNTEGYGNTIYF
TGCAGTGCCATTGGGGGGAATACAGAAGGTTATGGAAACACCATATATTTT
>TRBD1|TRBJ1-4|11|many|TRBV20-1
CSAPGQGELFF
TGCAGTGCTCCAGGCCAGGGGGAACTGTTTTTT
>TRBD2|TRBJ2-5|15|many|TRBV10-2
CASSGGSGSWETQYF
TGCGCCAGCAGTGGCGGTAGCGGGAGTTGGGAGACCCAGTACTTC
>TRBD2|TRBJ2-1|14|.|TRBV5-1
CASTSSGGYNEQFF
TGCGCCAGCACGTCTAGCGGAGGCTACAATGAGCAGTTCTTC
>TRBD1|TRBJ1-2|15|many|TRBV4-3
CASSQEVAGGSGYTF
TGCGCCAGCAGCCAAGAAGTTGCAGGGGGCTCTGGCTACACCTTC
>.|TRBJ2-1|13|many|TRBV5-8
CASSLEDPNEQFF
TGTGCCAGCAGCTTGGAAGACCCCAATGAGCAGTTCTTC
>TRBD2|TRBJ2-1|16|.|TRBV7-4
CASSAGLAGGHNEQFF
TGTGCCAGCAGCGCGGGACTAGCGGGAGGGCACAATGAGCAGTTCTTC
>.|TRBJ1-3|15|.|TRBV2
CASSGTPNSGNTIYF
TGTGCCAGCAGTGGGACGCCGAACTCTGGAAACACCATATATTTT
>TRBD2|TRBJ2-1|19|many|TRBV5-1
CASTGISGNNLPSYNEQFF
TGCGCCAGCACGGGGATTAGCGGGAATAACCTCCCCTCCTACAATGAGCAGTTCTTC
>TRBD2|TRBJ2-5|14|many|TRBV28
CASSRGGTWLTPYF
TGTGCCAGCAGCCGGGGGGGGACATGGTTAACACCGTACTTC
>TRBD2|TRBJ2-3|17|many|TRBV6-5
CASSYSPSGGRTDTQYF
TGTGCCAGCAGTTATTCCCCGAGCGGGGGCCGCACAGATACGCAGTATTTT
>TRBD2|TRBJ2-7|11|.|TRBV20-1
CSALAGVEQYF
TGCAGTGCCCTAGCGGGAGTCGAGCAGTACTTT
>TRBD2|TRBJ2-1|15|.|TRBV5-6
CASILRLAQYNEQFF
TGTGCCAGCATTCTTCGACTAGCGCAATACAATGAGCAGTTCTTC
>TRBD2|TRBJ2-3|15|medium-sized|TRBV5-1
CASSLISGRTDTQYF
TGCGCCAGCAGCTTGATTAGCGGGAGGACAGATACGCAGTATTTT